This is a list of T cell receptor beta chains from one sample in a study of blood T cell repertoires in COVID-19. Sequencing used immunoSEQ multiplex PCR; TCRdb keeps in-frame clones, though not all of them. This table holds about 11,000 clones, around 90% found once. Sequenced input: peripheral blood. These TCRs come from a man aged 30 to 45 with active or convalescent COVID-19. The CDR3 runs from the conserved cysteine through the conserved F or W. Each record gives: J gene, CDR3 length, V gene, clone size, D gene, CDR3 DNA, CDR3 protein. D genes are given only for firm matches. The size field is filled for only some rows; it gives once, few, many or a size class.

TRBJ2-7,16,TRBV4-1,NA,NA,TGCGCCAGCAGCCAGTACCTAACCGGGGGAAGCTACGAGCAGTACTTC,CASSQYLTGGSYEQYF
TRBJ1-4,13,TRBV12-3/TRBV12-4,NA,TRBD1,TGTGCCAGCAGTCCGGGACAGAATGAAAAACTGTTTTTT,CASSPGQNEKLFF
TRBJ1-6,12,TRBV30,NA,NA,TGTGCCTGGGAGGGGGACGCCACACCCCTCCACTTT,CAWEGDATPLHF
TRBJ2-3,15,TRBV10-2,NA,NA,TGCGCCAGCAGTGAGTCGGGGGACTTCACAGATACGCAGTATTTT,CASSESGDFTDTQYF
TRBJ1-1,15,TRBV19,NA,NA,TGTGCCACCAGGACTCTAGCGGGGACGAACACTGAAGCTTTCTTT,CATRTLAGTNTEAFF
TRBJ1-5,15,TRBV19,NA,NA,TGTGCCAGTAGTGCCGGACATTATAGCAATCAGCCCCAGCATTTT,CASSAGHYSNQPQHF
TRBJ1-5,16,TRBV19,once,TRBD1,TGTGCCAGTAGCCCTAGGGGACAGGGAGGCAATCAGCCCCAGCATTTT,CASSPRGQGGNQPQHF
TRBJ2-7,15,TRBV6-1,NA,TRBD1,TGTGCCAGCAGTGAAGGGACAGGGGGTAACTACGAGCAGTACTTC,CASSEGTGGNYEQYF
TRBJ2-5,14,TRBV7-9,NA,NA,TGTGCCAGCAGCTCAAGGGCGGGCGAAGAGACCCAGTACTTC,CASSSRAGEETQYF
TRBJ1-5,14,TRBV19,NA,NA,TGTGCCAGTAGTTCACAGGGTTCCAATCAGCCCCAGCATTTT,CASSSQGSNQPQHF
TRBJ2-1,13,TRBV3-1/TRBV3-2,NA,NA,TGTGCCAGCAGCCAAGTCGAAGGGGTTGAGCAGTTCTTC,CASSQVEGVEQFF
TRBJ2-5,13,TRBV29-1,NA,TRBD2,TGCAGCGTCACCGGGACTAGCATTGAGACCCAGTACTTC,CSVTGTSIETQYF
TRBJ1-6,18,TRBV7-9,NA,TRBD1,TGTGCCAGCAGCCAGGAAACAGGGGCGGGTTTCTATAATTCACCCCTCCACTTT,CASSQETGAGFYNSPLHF
TRBJ2-3,15,TRBV19,NA,NA,TGTGCCAGTAGTCCCCAACCGACTTGGGCAGATACGCAGTATTTT,CASSPQPTWADTQYF
TRBJ1-5,21,TRBV12-5,NA,TRBD1,TGTGCTAGTGGTTTGAATCTGGTGGGGACAGGGGGATTTTATAGCAATCAGCCCCAGCATTTT,CASGLNLVGTGGFYSNQPQHF
TRBJ1-5,13,TRBV18,NA,NA,TGTGCCAGCTCACCACAGGGGCATCAGCCCCAGCATTTT,CASSPQGHQPQHF
TRBJ2-3,12,TRBV6-5,NA,TRBD2,TGTGCCAGCAGTTCTAGCGGGGGATCGCAGTATTTT,CASSSSGGSQYF
TRBJ1-2,16,TRBV18,NA,TRBD1,TGTGCCAGCTCACCACCACCTCCGACAGGGTACTATGGCTACACCTTC,CASSPPPPTGYYGYTF
TRBJ2-7,17,TRBV5-5,NA,TRBD1,TGTGCCAGCAGCAAAACCGGGGGGACAGGGGGCTCCTACGAGCAGTACTTC,CASSKTGGTGGSYEQYF
TRBJ1-2,14,TRBV4-1,once,NA,TGCGCCAGCACCCGAGATCAGGTGAACTATGGCTACACCTTC,CASTRDQVNYGYTF
TRBJ2-5,14,TRBV3-1/TRBV3-2,NA,TRBD2,TGTGCCAGCAGCTTGTTCGGGACTATAGAGACCCAGTACTTC,CASSLFGTIETQYF
TRBJ2-7,20,TRBV23-1,NA,TRBD2,TGCGCCAGCAGTCAATTTTGGCGGCTAGGACTAGCGGGGCGGCCAGGTGAGCAGTACTTC,CASSQFWRLGLAGRPGEQYF
TRBJ1-5,14,TRBV4-1,NA,TRBD1,TGCGCCAGCAGTCGAGGACAGGGCCCCTTGGCCCAGCATTTT,CASSRGQGPLAQHF
TRBJ2-5,12,TRBV12-5,NA,NA,TGTGCTAGTGGTAACGAAAGGGGGACCCAGTACTTC,CASGNERGTQYF
TRBJ2-3,15,TRBV15,NA,NA,TGTGCCACCAGCAGAGGGAAAAGCGAAGCAGATACGCAGTATTTT,CATSRGKSEADTQYF
TRBJ2-2,15,TRBV6-6,NA,NA,TGTGCCAGCAGTTACGGGACTGCGAACACCGGGGAGCTGTTTTTT,CASSYGTANTGELFF
TRBJ1-2,12,TRBV7-9,NA,NA,TGTGCCAGCAGCTTAGAAGGGGGTGGCTACACCTTC,CASSLEGGGYTF
TRBJ1-2,14,TRBV6-4,NA,NA,TGTGCCAGCAGACAACCGGGAGAGAAAGGTGGCTACACCTTC,CASRQPGEKGGYTF
TRBJ1-1,19,TRBV5-1,NA,NA,TGCGCCAGCAGCTTAGGGCCCCGTCCGGGTGGGGCGGAGAACACTGAAGCTTTCTTT,CASSLGPRPGGAENTEAFF
TRBJ1-3,16,TRBV30,once,TRBD1,TGTGCCCGGAGGGACAGGGGGGCAAGCTCTGGAAACACCATATATTTT,CARRDRGASSGNTIYF
TRBJ2-1,13,TRBV6-5,NA,NA,TGTGCCAGCAGCACGGGGGTTACCGGGAAGCAGTTCTTC,CASSTGVTGKQFF
TRBJ1-1,10,TRBV6-5,NA,NA,TGTGCCAGCCCGGGCACTGAAGCTTTCTTT,CASPGTEAFF
TRBJ2-5,15,TRBV12-5,NA,TRBD2,TGTGCTAGTGGTTTGACGGCGGGGGGGCCGCAGACCCAGTACTTC,CASGLTAGGPQTQYF
TRBJ2-5,14,TRBV7-2,NA,TRBD2,TGTGCCAGCAGGCCTCGACTAGCGGGGGAGACCCAGTACTTC,CASRPRLAGETQYF
TRBJ2-3,14,TRBV3-1/TRBV3-2,NA,TRBD2,TGTGCCAGCAGCCAAGGACTAGCCACAGATACGCAGTATTTT,CASSQGLATDTQYF
TRBJ2-2,18,TRBV7-9,few,TRBD2,TGTGCCAGCAGCTTCCCCTTGACTAGCCCGGGACCCACCGGGGAGCTGTTTTTT,CASSFPLTSPGPTGELFF
TRBJ2-5,16,TRBV29-1,NA,NA,TGCAGCGTTCTTGGGGCGACGGGGGGCGAGGGTGGGACCCAGTACTTC,CSVLGATGGEGGTQYF